The 27 T cell receptor beta chains presented below share a single source sample, sequenced in a study of T cells after yellow fever vaccination. TCRdb analysed the 5' RACE reads with MiXCR anew, one entry per CDR3 protein. The sample has 250,000 or so distinct CDR3 sequences, about 3.7% seen once; the top ten hold under 20%. The material sequenced was PBMCs, taken 15 days after the yellow fever booster vaccination. The receptors shown here come from a man between 18 and 29 years old who received the YFV17D yellow fever vaccine.

This clonotype showed up many times. This chain connects TRBV5-1 to TRBJ2-1, with a tentative D call TRBD1 (6 bases). The CDR3 consists of 13 residues. V gave up 4 bases and J gave up 7 bases, with 12 bases separating them. Germline loops: CDR1 SGHRS, CDR2 YFSETQ. CDR3 residues: CASSTPQGNEQFF. CDR3 DNA: TGCGCCAGCAGCACCCCTCAGGGGAATGAGCAGTTCTTC.

Written as DNA, the CDR3 is TGTGCCAGCAGCTTGCTGTGGGGGTCCTACAATGAGCAGTTCTTC. Amino acids: CASSLLWGSYNEQFF. The chain combines TRBV5-8 with TRBJ2-1, with D perhaps matching TRBD1 or TRBD2 (5 bases each). The CDR3 is 15 residues long. Germline CDR1 is SGHTS and CDR2 is YDEGEE. V lost 1 base to trimming and J lost 1 base, with 9 bases between them.

This clonotype was detected many times. This chain joins TRBV7-2 and TRBJ2-3; D gene ambiguous. This CDR3 has 14 residues. Trimming shortened V by 1 base and J by 6 bases, and 11 bases separated the two germline ends. Germline assignment: CDR1 SGHTA and CDR2 FQGNSA. The CDR3 loop reads CASSLGASADTQYF. CDR3 bases: TGTGCCAGCAGCTTAGGTGCGAGCGCGGATACGCAGTATTTT.

This clonotype was seen only a few times. This chain uses TRBV7-9 with TRBJ2-6; the D gene is possibly TRBD2 (6 bases). The CDR3 covers 19 residues. Germline V gives CDR1 SEHNR, CDR2 FQNEAQ (reference sequence). V lost 0 bases, J lost 2 bases, and 17 bases lay in between. Here the CDR3 DNA reads TGTGCCAGCAGCTTAGCAGGATCGGAGGGGAGGACTGGGGCCAACGTCCTGACTTTC. It encodes CASSLAGSEGRTGANVLTF.

This clonotype was counted many times. J is TRBJ1-3 and V is TRBV5-1; 8 positions agree with TRBD1. The CDR3 consists of 16 residues. V dropped 2 bases and J dropped 1; count of bases not matched to a gene: 5. Germline-derived CDR1 and CDR2 are SGHRS and YFSETQ. CDR3 loop: CASSLLWTGSGNTIYF. In DNA form, the CDR3 reads TGCGCCAGCAGCTTACTATGGACAGGGTCTGGAAACACCATATATTTT.

This clonotype was observed at least ten times. The chain carries TRBV9 and TRBJ1-2; 9 positions match TRBD1. Per the germline V gene, CDR1 is SGDLS and CDR2 is YYNGEE. Germline trimming cut 0 bases from V and 3 bases from J; bases unmatched to any gene: 0. This CDR3 region has 14 residues. CDR3 region: CASSVDRGHYGYTF. CDR3 DNA: TGTGCCAGCAGCGTAGACAGGGGGCACTATGGCTACACCTTC.

This clonotype has a count of ten or more. The J gene is TRBJ2-7, the V gene TRBV5-5; D remains unclear. CDR3 length equals 13 residues. Germline V gene lookup returns CDR1 SGHKS and CDR2 YYEKEE (reference sequence). Between the trimmed V and J ends, which lost 0 bases and 6 bases, there was a span of 10 bases. The CDR3 loop reads CASSLEWAREQYV. Written as DNA, the CDR3 is TGTGCCAGCAGCTTGGAATGGGCGCGCGAGCAGTACGTC.

This clonotype has ten or more counts. The chain couples TRBV4-3 to TRBJ2-5; D possibly corresponds to TRBD1 (6 bases). Looked up from germline, CDR1 is LGHNA and CDR2 is YSLEER. The V end lost 1 base, the J end lost 3 bases, and 9 bases lay between the germline ends. The CDR3 has 14 residues. In DNA form, the CDR3 reads TGCGCCAGCAGCCAAGGGCAGGGGAAAGAGACCCAGTACTTC. This codes for CASSQGQGKETQYF.

This clonotype came up many times. The rearrangement joins TRBV29-1 to TRBJ2-2; no clear D. The CDR3 consists of 12 residues. From germline, CDR1 is SQVTM and CDR2 ANQGSEA. V lost 7 bases to trimming and J lost 5 bases, with 11 bases between them. This chain's CDR3 is CSAYRVTGELFF. The CDR3 DNA is TGCAGCGCCTATAGGGTGACCGGGGAGCTGTTTTTT.

This clonotype showed up many times. The CDR3 sequence: CASSLGGSNTGELFF. CDR3 DNA: TGTGCCAGCAGCCTCGGGGGTTCGAACACCGGGGAGCTGTTTTTT. The chain is built from TRBV7-2 and TRBJ2-2; the D gene is possibly TRBD2 (6 bases). V was shortened by 5 bases and J by 0 bases, with 10 bases between the two germline ends. The CDR3 runs 15 residues. The germline V gene has CDR1 SGHTA and CDR2 FQGNSA.

This clonotype was seen at least ten times. The chain uses TRBV6-5 and TRBJ1-6; TRBD1 might be the D (5 bases). This CDR3 spans 14 amino acids. Germline V gene sequence: CDR1 MNHEY, CDR2 SVGAGI. The V end was cut by 7 bases, the J end by 8 bases, with 15 bases between. Written as DNA, the CDR3 is TGTGCCAGCAAGGATCGGCAGGGTTATTCACCCCTCCACTTT. Its protein product is CASKDRQGYSPLHF.

This clonotype was observed many times. The chain uses TRBV20-1 and TRBJ2-1; possibly TRBD2 for D (6 bases). V was trimmed by 2 bases and J by 7 bases, leaving 15 bases between them. There are 14 residues in the CDR3. Germline CDR1 DFQATT, CDR2 SNEGSKA (reference sequence). CDR3 protein: CSARRTTSMNEQFF. CDR3 bases: TGCAGTGCTAGACGAACCACTAGCATGAATGAGCAGTTCTTC.

This clonotype was detected many times. The chain couples TRBV20-1 to TRBJ1-5; D uncertain. Trimming cost V 2 bases and J 8 bases, with 10 bases left between them. Germline loops: CDR1 DFQATT, CDR2 SNEGSKA (reference sequence). The CDR3 is 12 residues long. As DNA, the CDR3 is TGCAGTGCTAGACCGCGGTCGGAGCCCCAGCATTTT. Its protein product is CSARPRSEPQHF.

This clonotype was counted at least ten times. The V and J genes are TRBV20-1 and TRBJ2-5; TRBD2 matches at 12 bases. V gave up 2 bases and J gave up 5 bases; unmatched junction bases: 3. CDR3 length equals 14 residues. Germline loops: CDR1 DFQATT, CDR2 SNEGSKA (reference sequence). The CDR3 DNA is TGCAGTGCTAGACTAGCGGGGGGGCACGAGACCCAGTACTTC. Translating gives CSARLAGGHETQYF.

At least ten counts were recorded for this clonotype. The V call is TRBV7-2, the J call TRBJ2-5; 7 bases are shared with TRBD2. The CDR3 consists of 15 residues. Germline V gene sequence: CDR1 SGHTA, CDR2 FQGNSA. The V and J ends lost 5 bases and 5 bases, in that order; junction bases with no gene match: 11. The CDR3 bases are TGTGCCAGCAGCCCGGGGGGTCCCCGCCTCGAGACCCAGTACTTC. It encodes CASSPGGPRLETQYF.

In this sample, this clonotype turned up many times. V usage is TRBV4-2 and J usage is TRBJ2-7; no clear D. Germline V lookup: CDR1 LGHNA, CDR2 YNFKEQ. V was cut by 0 bases and J by 5 bases, with 11 bases left in between. The CDR3 extends over 14 amino acids. CDR3 sequence: CASSQDLGMDEQYV. As DNA, the CDR3 is TGTGCCAGCAGCCAAGATCTGGGTATGGACGAGCAGTACGTC.

Many counts were recorded for this clonotype. The chain has TRBV2 and TRBJ1-5; 8 bases agree with TRBD1. Germline lookup yields CDR1 SNHLY and CDR2 FYNNEI. There are 13 residues in the CDR3. Unmatched junction bases numbered 4, after V lost 5 bases and J lost 7 bases. The CDR3 sequence is CASSPGQGQPQHF. CDR3 nucleotides: TGTGCCAGCAGTCCAGGACAGGGACAGCCCCAGCATTTT.

This clonotype was seen many times. This chain uses TRBV7-6 with TRBJ2-3, with unresolved D. CDR3 length: 13 amino acids. V lost 2 bases and J 3 bases, leaving 6 bases between the germline ends. The germline V gene encodes CDR1 SGHVS and CDR2 FNYEAQ. The CDR3 region is CASSLSWTDTQYF. The CDR3 coding sequence is TGTGCCAGCAGCTTATCTTGGACAGATACGCAGTATTTT.

This clonotype was counted many times. The chain carries TRBV12-3 or TRBV12-4 and TRBJ2-7; D is possibly TRBD1 (6 bases). V was pared by 2 bases and J by 3 bases, with 11 bases between. The CDR3 extends over 14 amino acids. CDR3 in amino acids: CASSLSDRGYEQYF. The CDR3 DNA is TGTGCCAGCAGTTTATCGGACAGAGGCTACGAGCAGTACTTC.

This clonotype was seen at least ten times. The chain carries TRBV11-2 and TRBJ2-3, with D unclear. With 5 bases removed from V and 1 base from J, the gap between germline ends came to 16 bases. Germline V gene lookup returns CDR1 SGHAT and CDR2 FQNNGV. This CDR3 has 16 amino acids. The CDR3 spells CASSVRVGFRTDTQYF. DNA for the CDR3: TGTGCCAGCAGCGTACGGGTGGGGTTTCGCACAGATACGCAGTATTTT.

Ten or more counts support this clonotype. The chain combines TRBV4-1 with TRBJ1-1; weak D call: TRBD1 (5 bases). This CDR3 has 12 residues. Per germline, CDR1 MGHRA and CDR2 YSYEKL. V was clipped by 1 base and J by 11 bases, with 11 bases between them. DNA of the CDR3: TGCGCCAGCAGCCAAGTCGCGGGGGGGGCTTTCTTT. This sequence encodes CASSQVAGGAFF.

This clonotype was seen at least ten times. CDR3 amino acids: CASSPHPRGPEAFF. CDR3 DNA: TGTGCCAGCAGCCCACATCCCAGGGGGCCTGAAGCTTTCTTT. The V and J genes are TRBV9 and TRBJ1-1, with 8 nucleotides matching TRBD1. CDR3 size: 14 residues. V lost 4 bases, J lost 6 bases, and 8 bases stayed unmatched. Per the germline V gene, CDR1 is SGDLS and CDR2 is YYNGEE.

This clonotype was counted many times. The rearrangement uses TRBV20-1 and TRBJ2-5; D remains ambiguous. The length of the CDR3 is 14 residues. V lost 5 bases to trimming and J lost 7 bases, with 20 bases between them. Germline CDR1 DFQATT, CDR2 SNEGSKA (reference sequence). CDR3 loop: CSAPPGPRFGTQYF. In DNA, the CDR3 is TGCAGTGCTCCTCCGGGCCCCCGGTTTGGGACCCAGTACTTC.

In its sample, this clonotype was seen many times. CDR3: CASSYNADNSPLHF. In DNA, the CDR3 is TGTGCCAGCAGTTACAACGCAGATAATTCACCCCTCCACTTT. This chain connects TRBV6-6 to TRBJ1-6; D is uncertain. The CDR3 covers 14 residues. Germline V gene data show CDR1 as MNHNY and CDR2 as SVGAGI (reference sequence). Deletions cut 2 bases from V and 5 bases from J, with 7 bases between.

In its sample, this clonotype was seen many times. This chain uses TRBV11-2 with TRBJ2-1; 10 bases line up with TRBD1. There are 15 residues in the CDR3. Germline lookup yields CDR1 SGHAT and CDR2 FQNNGV. J lost 6 bases, V lost 7 bases, and 9 bases had no gene match. The CDR3 DNA sequence: TGTGCCAGCACCCGGGGACAGGGGAATTTCAATGAGCAGTTCTTC. Translating gives CASTRGQGNFNEQFF.

This clonotype has only a few counts. A read error may explain this, as a much larger clone is one base away. The chain carries TRBV7-3 and TRBJ1-1; D not certain. CDR3 size: 13 residues. Trimming cost V 1 base and J 5 bases, with 8 bases left between them. CDR1 is SGHTA, CDR2 FQGTGA, per germline. The CDR3 DNA reads TGTGCCAGCAGCTTAAGTTCGTGGACTGAAGCTTTCTTT. Encoded protein: CASSLSSWTEAFF. The variable domain in full, completed from reference TRBV7-3 and TRBJ1-1, reads GAGVSQTPSNKVTEKGKYVELRCDPISGHTALYWYRQSLGQGPEFLIYFQGTGAADDSGLPNDRFFAVRPEGSVSTLKIQRTERGDSAVYLCASSLSSWTEAFFGQGTRLTVV.

This clonotype has a count of ten or more. CDR3 nucleotide sequence: TGCAGTGCTACTCCAGGGGGCACTGAAGCTTTCTTT. This gives the protein CSATPGGTEAFF. The chain combines TRBV20-1 with TRBJ1-1, with 7 bases matching TRBD1. The CDR3 is made up of 12 amino acids. CDR1 is DFQATT and CDR2 is SNEGSKA in the germline V gene (reference sequence). Trimming removed 4 bases from V and 4 bases from J; junction bases left unmatched: 3.